The 8 T cell receptor beta chains presented below share a single source sample, sequenced in a study of cytomegalovirus exposure and HLA in healthy donors. PCR amplification relied on 60 Vbeta primers (plus 13 Jbeta primers). The repertoire was sequenced with immunoSEQ multiplex PCR; TCRdb's copy has only in-frame clones and lacks some. Counted here are 70,000 to 90,000 clones, more than 75% occurring once; the ten biggest clones make up about 12%. Sequencing was carried out using PBMCs. Receptors were obtained from a male donor in good health and CMV-seropositive.

V gene TRBV12-5 combines with J gene TRBJ2-5, with 8 bases aligning to TRBD2. Germline V gene lookup returns CDR1 LGHNT and CDR2 FRNRAP. V shed 1 base and J 5 bases; nucleotides not matched to a gene: 9. The CDR3 loop spans 16 amino acids. CDR3 in DNA: TGTGCTAGTGGTTTGGCGATAGCGGGAATAGGGGAGACCCAGTACTTC. Translating gives CASGLAIAGIGETQYF.

This chain links TRBV5-1 with TRBJ1-4; the match to TRBD1 covers 8 bases. Germline V CDR1 and CDR2: SGHRS, YFSETQ. The CDR3 runs 15 residues. J was trimmed by 8 bases and V by 0 bases; bases with no gene match: 6. CDR3 nucleotides: TGCGCCAGCAGCTTGGCCGGACAGGGAGGGGAAAAACTGTTTTTT. It specifies CASSLAGQGGEKLFF.

The genes are TRBV5-5 and TRBJ2-3; D is possibly TRBD2 (7 bases). Germline loops: CDR1 SGHKS, CDR2 YYEKEE (reference sequence). With 4 bases removed from V and 4 bases from J, the gap between germline ends came to 16 bases. CDR3 length: 15 residues. CDR3 region: CASSRGGGSADTQYF. Here the CDR3 DNA reads TGTGCCAGCAGCCGTGGGGGGGGCTCGGCAGATACGCAGTATTTT.

The rearrangement uses TRBV14 and TRBJ2-7; no firm D call. The CDR3 extends over 12 amino acids. Germline V lookup: CDR1 SGHDN, CDR2 FVKESK. Trimming took off 4 bases at V and 3 bases at J, with 7 bases between the two ends. The CDR3 DNA is TGTGCCAGCAGCCGACGGAGCTACGAGCAGTACTTC. Translating it yields CASSRRSYEQYF.

This chain uses TRBV7-2 with TRBJ2-7; TRBD2 might be the D (5 bases). Trimming removed 6 bases at V and 3 bases at J, with 12 bases between. CDR3 length: 13 amino acids. CDR1 SGHTA and CDR2 FQGNSA come from the germline V gene. In nucleotides, the CDR3 is TGTGCCAGCAGATCCGGGGTCTACTACGAGCAGTACTTC. Amino acid sequence: CASRSGVYYEQYF.

This sequence joins TRBV5-6 and TRBJ1-5; a possible D gene is TRBD1 (6 bases). The CDR3 runs to 15 residues. Germline assignment: CDR1 SGHDT and CDR2 YYEEEE. The V end lost 4 bases, the J end lost 2 bases, and 13 bases lay between the germline ends. CDR3 nucleotide sequence: TGTGCCAGCAGCCGATACGCAGGGGGCAATCAGCCCCAGCATTTT. It translates to CASSRYAGGNQPQHF. The full variable domain, rest sourced from reference TRBV5-6 and TRBJ1-5, is DAGVTQSPTHLIKTRGQQVTLRCSPKSGHDTVSWYQQALGQGPQFIFQYYEEEERQRGNFPDRFSGHQFPNYSSELNVNALLLGDSALYLCASSRYAGGNQPQHFGDGTRLSIL.

This clone was seen only a few times. The chain recombines TRBV5-5 with TRBJ1-3, with TRBD1 as a possible D gene (6 bases). The length of the CDR3 is 15 residues. CDR1 is SGHKS, CDR2 YYEKEE, per germline (reference sequence). Trimming shortened V by 4 bases and J by 1 base, and 12 bases separated the two germline ends. The CDR3 reads CASSIRGGSGNTIYF. The CDR3 DNA reads as TGTGCCAGCAGCATCAGGGGAGGGTCTGGAAACACCATATATTTT.

This clone has just one count. The chain uses TRBV2 and TRBJ1-6, with 7 bases aligning to TRBD1. The length of the CDR3 is 15 residues. Germline values: CDR1 SNHLY, CDR2 FYNNEI. J lost 6 bases, V lost 6 bases, and 8 bases had no gene match. For the CDR3, the DNA is TGTGCCAGCAGGACTGACAGGGTTGTTAATTCACCCCTCCACTTT. This codes for CASRTDRVVNSPLHF.